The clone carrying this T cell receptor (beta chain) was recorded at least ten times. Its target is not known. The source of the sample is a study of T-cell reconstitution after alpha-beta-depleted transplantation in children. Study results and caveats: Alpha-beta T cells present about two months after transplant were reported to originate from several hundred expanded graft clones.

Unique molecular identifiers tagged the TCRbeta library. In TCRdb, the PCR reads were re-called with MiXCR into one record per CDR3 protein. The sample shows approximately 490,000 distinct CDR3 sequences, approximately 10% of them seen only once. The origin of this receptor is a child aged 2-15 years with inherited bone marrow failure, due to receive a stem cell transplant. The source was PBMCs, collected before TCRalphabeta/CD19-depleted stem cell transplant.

CDR3 bases: TGCGCCAGCAGCCCCGACCCGGGACAGGGGTACAATGAGCAGTTCTTC. It encodes CASSPDPGQGYNEQFF. The rearrangement links TRBV4-1 to TRBJ2-1; the match to TRBD1 covers 10 bases. CDR3 size: 16 residues. J lost 4 bases, V lost 4 bases, and 7 bases had no gene match. The germline CDR1 and CDR2 sequences are MGHRA and YSYEKL.